This T cell receptor (beta chain) was profiled in a study of blood T cell repertoires in COVID-19. Looking at the study overall: The origin of the acute and convalescent COVID-19 samples was the United States, Italy and Spain. The analysed material was cDNA or gDNA that came from T cells, B-cell-depleted T cells, or PBMCs.

Germline V gene sequence: CDR1 SNHLY, CDR2 FYNNEI. V was pared by 0 bases and J by 7 bases, with 10 bases of the junction left unmatched. The CDR3 totals 17 residues. In the source study's methods: Estimation of nucleated cell counts relied on the amplification of reference gene primers. Profiling relied on immunoSEQ multiplex PCR, and the TCRdb table lists in-frame clones only, not all of them. V and J calls and clone size are copied from that table; D and trimming were computed from the DNA. The table shows roughly 280,000 clones, with 86% occurring only once. The chain has TRBV2 and TRBJ2-2; TRBD2 matches at 8 bases. The TCR comes from a man aged 40-49 years with active or convalescent COVID-19. Input material: peripheral blood. CDR3 DNA sequence: TGTGCCAGCAGTGAAGCGATGGCGGGGGGAATTGGCGGGGAGCTGTTTTTT. Translation gives CASSEAMAGGIGGELFF. The whole variable domain, filled in from reference TRBV2 and TRBJ2-2, reads EPEVTQTPSHQVTQMGQEVILRCVPISNHLYFYWYRQILGQKVEFLVSFYNNEISEKSEIFDDQFSVERPDGSNFTLKIRSTKLEDSAMYFCASSEAMAGGIGGELFFGEGSRLTVL.